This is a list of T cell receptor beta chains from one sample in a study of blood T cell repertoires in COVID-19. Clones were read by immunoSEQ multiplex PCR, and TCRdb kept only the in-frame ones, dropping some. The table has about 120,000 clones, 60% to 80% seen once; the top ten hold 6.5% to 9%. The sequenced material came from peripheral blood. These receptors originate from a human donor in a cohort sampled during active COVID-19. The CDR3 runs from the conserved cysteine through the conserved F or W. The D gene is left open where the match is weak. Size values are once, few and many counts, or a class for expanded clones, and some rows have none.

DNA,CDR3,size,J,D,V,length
TGTGCCAGCACCCTACTCGACAGGGGTGACTACGAGCAGTACTTC,CASTLLDRGDYEQYF,once,TRBJ2-7,TRBD1,TRBV6-5,15
TGCGCCAGCCCCTCCTCACTAGCGGGAGGCCACGAGCAGTACTTC,CASPSSLAGGHEQYF,-,TRBJ2-7,TRBD2,TRBV10-1,15
TGTGCCAGCAGCAGGGACAGGGGTCATTCACCCCTCCACTTT,CASSRDRGHSPLHF,-,TRBJ1-6,-,TRBV21-1,14
TGTGCCAGCACCTACAGGGCTGGGGCCAACGTCCTGACTTTC,CASTYRAGANVLTF,-,TRBJ2-6,-,TRBV27,14
TGTGCCAGCAGCTTAGATCCTAGCGGGATGACCTACGAGCAGTACTTC,CASSLDPSGMTYEQYF,-,TRBJ2-7,TRBD2,TRBV11-2,16
TGTGCCAGCACTGGACCGGGAGGGACTAATTCACCCCTCCACTTT,CASTGPGGTNSPLHF,-,TRBJ1-6,-,TRBV9,15
TGCGCCAGCAGCCAAGAGCCCTCCGTGACAGGGAAAACTGAAGCTTTCTTT,CASSQEPSVTGKTEAFF,-,TRBJ1-1,TRBD1,TRBV4-1,17
TGTGCCTGGAGTGTAACCATCGGCTACGAGCAGTACTTC,CAWSVTIGYEQYF,once,TRBJ2-7,-,TRBV30,13
TGTGCCAGTAGTATAAGTAGCGGCTTCAGCTCCTATAATTCACCCCTCCACTTT,CASSISSGFSSYNSPLHF,-,TRBJ1-6,-,TRBV19,18
TGCGCCAGCAGCGTAAGTGGACAGGGGGGGACTGAAGCTTTCTTT,CASSVSGQGGTEAFF,-,TRBJ1-1,TRBD1,TRBV5-1,15
TGTGCCAGCAGTTTAGGGGGGACAGGGTTTGGCTACACCTTC,CASSLGGTGFGYTF,-,TRBJ1-2,TRBD1,TRBV27,14
TGTGCCAGCAGCGAAGCCGGGACAGGGGTTGAGCAGTACTTC,CASSEAGTGVEQYF,few,TRBJ2-7,TRBD1,TRBV7-8,14
TGCAGTGTTAATACTAACTATGGCTACACCTTC,CSVNTNYGYTF,-,TRBJ1-2,-,TRBV20-1,11
TGTGCCAGCAGTGGCCAGGACAGGGTAATTTACAATGAGCAGTTCTTC,CASSGQDRVIYNEQFF,few,TRBJ2-1,TRBD1,TRBV27,16
TGCAGCGTTGAGGACAGGGAGACCTACGAGCAGTACTTC,CSVEDRETYEQYF,-,TRBJ2-7,TRBD1,TRBV29-1,13
TGTGCCAGTAGTATACCGGGACAGACCTACGAGCAGTACTTC,CASSIPGQTYEQYF,-,TRBJ2-7,TRBD1,TRBV19,14
TGTGCCAGCAGCTTGGGGCTAGCGGGAGCGGCGGCCTACGAGCAGTACTTC,CASSLGLAGAAAYEQYF,many,TRBJ2-7,TRBD2,TRBV5-5,17
TGTGCCAGTATGACGACAGGGAACACTGAAGCTTTCTTT,CASMTTGNTEAFF,once,TRBJ1-1,-,TRBV19,13
TGCGCCAGCAGCCAGGGGACAGGGGGCGTATATGGCTACACCTTC,CASSQGTGGVYGYTF,few,TRBJ1-2,TRBD1,TRBV4-1,15
TGTGCCAGCAGCTTCTCGGACAGGGTGGCCTACGAGCAGTACTTC,CASSFSDRVAYEQYF,-,TRBJ2-7,TRBD1,TRBV5-8,15
TGTGCCTGGACTCCCTCGACAGGTTATAACTATGGCTACACCTTC,CAWTPSTGYNYGYTF,few,TRBJ1-2,-,TRBV30,15